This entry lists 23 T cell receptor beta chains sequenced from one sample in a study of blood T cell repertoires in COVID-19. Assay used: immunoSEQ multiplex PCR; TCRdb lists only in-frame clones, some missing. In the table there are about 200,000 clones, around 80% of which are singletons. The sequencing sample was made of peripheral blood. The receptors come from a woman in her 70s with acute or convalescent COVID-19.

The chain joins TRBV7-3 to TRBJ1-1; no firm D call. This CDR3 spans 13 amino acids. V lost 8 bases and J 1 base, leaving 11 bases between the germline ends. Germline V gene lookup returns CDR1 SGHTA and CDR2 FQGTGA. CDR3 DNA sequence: TGTGCCAGCCGTAGCTCTACGAACACTGAAGCTTTCTTT. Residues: CASRSSTNTEAFF.

The CDR3 here is CASSFHGTGWNYGYTF. The CDR3 DNA is TGTGCCAGCAGTTTCCATGGGACAGGGTGGAACTATGGCTACACCTTC. This rearrangement joins TRBV28 to TRBJ1-2, with TRBD1 matching over 9 bases. CDR3 size: 16 residues. The J segment lost 2 bases and the V segment lost 3 bases, leaving 7 bases of the junction unmatched. CDR1 and CDR2 from the germline V gene are MDHEN and SYDVKM.

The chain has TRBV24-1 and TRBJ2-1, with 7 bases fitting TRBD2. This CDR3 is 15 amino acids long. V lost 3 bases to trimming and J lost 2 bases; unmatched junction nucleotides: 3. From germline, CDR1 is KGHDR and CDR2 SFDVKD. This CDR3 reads CATSDGLGTYNEQFF. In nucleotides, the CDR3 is TGTGCCACCAGTGATGGACTAGGAACCTACAATGAGCAGTTCTTC.

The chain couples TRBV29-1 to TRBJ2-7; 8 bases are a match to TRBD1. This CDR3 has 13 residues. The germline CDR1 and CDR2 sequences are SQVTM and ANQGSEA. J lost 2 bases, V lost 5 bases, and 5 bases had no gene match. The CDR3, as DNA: TGCAGCGTTACAGGGGGGATTACCTACGAGCAGTACTTC. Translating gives CSVTGGITYEQYF.

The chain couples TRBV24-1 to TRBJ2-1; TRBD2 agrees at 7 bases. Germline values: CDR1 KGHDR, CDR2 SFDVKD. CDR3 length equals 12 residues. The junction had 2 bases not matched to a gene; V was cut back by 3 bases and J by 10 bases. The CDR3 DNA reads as TGTGCCACCAGTGATGAACTAGCGGAGCAGTTCTTC. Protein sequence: CATSDELAEQFF.

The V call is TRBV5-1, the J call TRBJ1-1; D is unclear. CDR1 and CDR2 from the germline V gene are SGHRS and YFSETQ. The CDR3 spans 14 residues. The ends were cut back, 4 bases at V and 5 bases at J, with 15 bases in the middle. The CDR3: CASSPAPAGTEAFF. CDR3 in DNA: TGCGCCAGCAGCCCCGCCCCGGCGGGGACTGAAGCTTTCTTT.

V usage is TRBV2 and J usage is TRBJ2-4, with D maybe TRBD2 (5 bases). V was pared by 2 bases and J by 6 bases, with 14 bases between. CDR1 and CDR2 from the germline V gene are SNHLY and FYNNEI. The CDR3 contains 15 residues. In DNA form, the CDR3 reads TGTGCCAGCAGTGAATGGGAGACGAGCTCAAACATTCAGTACTTC. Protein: CASSEWETSSNIQYF.

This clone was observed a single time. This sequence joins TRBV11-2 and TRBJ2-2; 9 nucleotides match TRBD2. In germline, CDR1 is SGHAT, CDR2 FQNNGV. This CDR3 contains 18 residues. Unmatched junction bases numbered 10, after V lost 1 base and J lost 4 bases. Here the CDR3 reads CASSLGFVSSGSTGELFF. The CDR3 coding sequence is TGTGCCAGCAGCTTAGGTTTTGTGAGTAGCGGGAGCACCGGGGAGCTGTTTTTT.

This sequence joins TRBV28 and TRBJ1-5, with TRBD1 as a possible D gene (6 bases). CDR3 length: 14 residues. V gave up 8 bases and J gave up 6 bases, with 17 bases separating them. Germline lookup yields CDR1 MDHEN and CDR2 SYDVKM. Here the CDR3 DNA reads TGTGCCAGCGTTCAGGGAGGGACAAGTCAGCCCCAGCATTTT. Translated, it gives CASVQGGTSQPQHF.

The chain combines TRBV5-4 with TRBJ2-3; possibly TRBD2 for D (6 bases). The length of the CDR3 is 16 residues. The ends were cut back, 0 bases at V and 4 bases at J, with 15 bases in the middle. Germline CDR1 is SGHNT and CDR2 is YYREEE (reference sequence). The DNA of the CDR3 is TGTGCCAGCAGCTTGGCAAACGGGAGAAGAGCAGATACGCAGTATTTT. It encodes CASSLANGRRADTQYF.

The CDR3 DNA reads TGTGCCAGCAGTAAGGGGCCGGAGACCCAGTACTTC. The encoded protein is CASSKGPETQYF. This chain links TRBV12-3 or TRBV12-4 with TRBJ2-5, with a weak D call TRBD1 (5 bases). V was trimmed by 5 bases and J by 5 bases, leaving 9 bases between them. The CDR3 covers 12 residues.

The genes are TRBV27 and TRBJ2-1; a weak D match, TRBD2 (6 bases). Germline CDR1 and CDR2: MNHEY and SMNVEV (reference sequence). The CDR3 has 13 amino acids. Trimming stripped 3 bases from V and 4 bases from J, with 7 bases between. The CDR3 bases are TGTGCCAGCAGTTTCCGGGAGTACAATGAGCAGTTCTTC. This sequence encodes CASSFREYNEQFF.

CDR3 nucleotides: TGTGCCACTCACCCGGGACTAGCGGAAGAGGAATACAATGAGCAGTTCTTC. Protein product: CATHPGLAEEEYNEQFF. The V gene is TRBV19, the J gene TRBJ2-1; 11 nucleotides agree with TRBD2. The CDR3 totals 17 residues. J gave up 4 bases and V 10 bases, and 15 bases lay outside the gene matches. CDR1 is LNHDA and CDR2 is SQIVND in the germline V gene (reference sequence).

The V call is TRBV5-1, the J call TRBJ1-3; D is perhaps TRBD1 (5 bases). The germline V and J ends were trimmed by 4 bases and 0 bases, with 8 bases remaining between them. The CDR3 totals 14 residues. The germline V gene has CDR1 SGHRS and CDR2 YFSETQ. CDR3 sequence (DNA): TGCGCCAGCAGCCCTACAGGCTCTGGAAACACCATATATTTT. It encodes CASSPTGSGNTIYF.

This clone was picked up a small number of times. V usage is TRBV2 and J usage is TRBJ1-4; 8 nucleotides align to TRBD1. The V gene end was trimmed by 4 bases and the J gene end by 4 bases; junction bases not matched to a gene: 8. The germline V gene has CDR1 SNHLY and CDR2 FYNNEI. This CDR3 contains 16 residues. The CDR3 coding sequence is TGTGCCAGCAGTGGCCGTCAGGGGGCAGTTAATGAAAAACTGTTTTTT. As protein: CASSGRQGAVNEKLFF.

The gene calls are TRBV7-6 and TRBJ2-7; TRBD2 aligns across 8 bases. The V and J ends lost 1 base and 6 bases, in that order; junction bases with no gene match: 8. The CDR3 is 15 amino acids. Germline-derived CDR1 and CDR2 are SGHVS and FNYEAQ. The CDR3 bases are TGTGCCAGCAGCTTAGGCCTTAGCGGGAATCGCGAGCAGTACTTC. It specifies CASSLGLSGNREQYF.

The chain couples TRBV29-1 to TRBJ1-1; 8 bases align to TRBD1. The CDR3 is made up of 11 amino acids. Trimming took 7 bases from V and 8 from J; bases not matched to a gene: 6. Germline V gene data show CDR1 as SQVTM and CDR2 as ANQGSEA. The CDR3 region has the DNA TGCAGCGGCTCGACAGGGGAAGAAGCTTTCTTT. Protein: CSGSTGEEAFF.

The CDR3 DNA reads TGTGCCAGCAGCGTAGCAGCGGGAAGGGAGCAGTACTTC. Its translation is CASSVAAGREQYF. The V gene is TRBV9, the J gene TRBJ2-7, with 7 nucleotides matching TRBD2. Germline V gene lookup returns CDR1 SGDLS and CDR2 YYNGEE. Trimming removed 0 bases from V and 7 bases from J; junction bases left unmatched: 4. The CDR3 totals 13 residues. The full variable domain, completed using reference TRBV9 and TRBJ2-7, is DSGVTQTPKHLITATGQRVTLRCSPRSGDLSVYWYQQSLDQGLQFLIQYYNGEERAKGNILERFSAQQFPDLHSELNLSSLELGDSALYFCASSVAAGREQYFGPGTRLTVT.

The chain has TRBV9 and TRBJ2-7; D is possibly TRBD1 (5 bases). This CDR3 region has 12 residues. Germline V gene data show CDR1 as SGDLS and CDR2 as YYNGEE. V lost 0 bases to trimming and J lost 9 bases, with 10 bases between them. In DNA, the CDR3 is TGTGCCAGCAGCGTAGGCGACAGCTGGCAGTACTTC. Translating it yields CASSVGDSWQYF.

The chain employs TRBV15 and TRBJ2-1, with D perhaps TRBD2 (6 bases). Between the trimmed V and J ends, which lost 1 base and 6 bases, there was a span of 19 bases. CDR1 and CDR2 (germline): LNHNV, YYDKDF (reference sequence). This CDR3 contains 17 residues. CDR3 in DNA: TGTGCCACCAGCAGAGTTCATAGCGGAAGTTACCTCAATGAGCAGTTCTTC. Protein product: CATSRVHSGSYLNEQFF.

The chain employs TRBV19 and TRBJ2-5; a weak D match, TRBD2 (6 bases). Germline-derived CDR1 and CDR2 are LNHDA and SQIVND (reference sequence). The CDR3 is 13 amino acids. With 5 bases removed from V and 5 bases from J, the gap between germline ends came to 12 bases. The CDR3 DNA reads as TGTGCCAGTAGTGAGACTAGGGCGGAGACCCAGTACTTC. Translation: CASSETRAETQYF.

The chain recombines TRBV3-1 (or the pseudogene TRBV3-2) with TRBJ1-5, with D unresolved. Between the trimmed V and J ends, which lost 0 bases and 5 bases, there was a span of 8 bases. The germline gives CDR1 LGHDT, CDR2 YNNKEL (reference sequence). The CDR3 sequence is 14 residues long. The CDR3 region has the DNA TGTGCCAGCAGCCAAGATCACAGAGATCAGCCCCAGCATTTT. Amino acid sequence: CASSQDHRDQPQHF.

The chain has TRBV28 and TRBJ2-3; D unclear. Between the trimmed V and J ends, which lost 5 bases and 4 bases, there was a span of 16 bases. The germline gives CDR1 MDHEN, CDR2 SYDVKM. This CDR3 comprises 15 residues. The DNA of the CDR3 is TGTGCCAGCAGTCCAAGAACTCTCCTCGCAGATACGCAGTATTTT. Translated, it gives CASSPRTLLADTQYF.